This entry features one T cell receptor beta chain sequence. This clonotype was observed a handful of times. What antigen it recognizes has not been identified. Qualities for individual bases were not recorded, and no much larger clone is one base off. The time point label on this specimen signifies: after infection, following antibiotic treatment. Using flow cytometry, MAIT cells, defined as Valpha7.2+ CD161+ T cells, were identified and sorted. Circulating MAIT cell TCRbeta repertoires were profiled longitudinally in several volunteers in whom enteric fever developed after controlled oral challenge with live Salmonella Paratyphi A. MAIT cell samples were contributed by each diagnosed volunteer at pre-infection, mid-infection and post-infection timepoints. Enteric fever was diagnosed as Paratyphi A bacteremia and/or persistent fever above 38 °C lasting more than 12 hours. Challenged volunteers were diagnosed with infection between day 4 and day 7 after challenge. For RNA extraction, between about 4,500 and 10,000 MAIT cells per sample were sorted directly into RNAqueous-Micro lysis buffer. Lymphoprep gradient centrifugation was used to isolate peripheral blood mononuclear cells from blood samples and leukocyte cones. Sorting was done on either a BD FACSAria Fusion or a BD FACSAria III sorter.

These data originate in a study of MAIT cells during Salmonella Paratyphi A infection (dated by TCRdb to about 2017). In terms of the full investigation: A single dose of 1-5x10^3 CFU of S. Paratyphi A strain NVGH308 was ingested by adult volunteers aged 18 to 60. Starting at diagnosis, the diagnosed volunteers took ciprofloxacin 500 mg twice daily for 14 days.

Trimming costs V 5 bases and J 0 bases, and their ends lie 14 bases apart. From the cysteine through the phenylalanine, the CDR3 covers 16 amino acids. Only the CDR3 part of the read is kept: 48 bases, read in frame from the first base. The germline V gene encodes CDR1 SGHVS and CDR2 FQNEAQ. Libraries came from 5' RACE. TCRbeta was amplified in two PCR rounds using Phusion High-Fidelity polymerase, and the primers carried sample-specific barcodes. TCRbeta libraries were generated by template-switch cDNA synthesis with SMARTScribe reverse transcriptase and a TRBC-specific primer. After barcoding, samples were pooled and then prepared using the NEBNext Ultra DNA Library Prep Kit for Illumina. Sequencing of the libraries took place on an Illumina MiSeq using the MiSeq reagent kit v2, 300 cycles. The study's own analysis went as follows. Jemultiplexer was used to demultiplex reads by barcode, and MiTCR with default parameters handled the alignment. VDJtools filtered out non-functional sequences; clonotypes were defined by amino acid sequence, with frequencies based on assigned sequence reads. Clonal space homeostasis binned clonotypes by frequency as over-represented (0.05-1), large, medium and small. Using fastp trimming at Q25 and MiXCR clonotype assembly, TCRdb reanalyzed the public sequencing data and kept in-frame beta chains. When rows share a CDR3 protein, they turn into one entry using the most common DNA and genes. These V and J calls are TCRdb output, not the study's own analysis. This sample gives roughly 730 distinct CDR3 sequences in total; 33% of them show up just once. The ten largest clones capture around 40% of the sample.

Broad study findings and their caveats: Diagnosed volunteers showed more expansion or contraction among top five MAIT clonotypes than healthy controls (roughly 0.56 versus 0.12), suggesting infection-driven repertoire reshaping. Space occupied by over-represented MAIT clonotypes fell significantly from baseline to mid-infection (about 0.15 to 0.097), with no significant post-infection difference. The availability of volunteer samples limited the sample sizes, but these sizes were considered adequate to detect differences between groups. MAIT TRBV usage was oligoclonal with a preference for TRBV20 and TRBV6, and infection appeared not to change this usage.

The material was MAIT cells from PBMCs, obtained at the last sampling point of the challenge study. The source is a person aged 18 to 70 who was deliberately infected with Salmonella Paratyphi A in a paratyphoid fever challenge study. Recombination joined TRBV7-8 with TRBJ1-5; the D gene is unclear. The CDR3 protein is CASSPRVGPSNQPQHF. The DNA sequence is as follows: TGTGCCAGCAGCCCCCGCGTTGGTCCTAGCAATCAGCCCCAGCATTTT.